The table lists the clone carrying this TCR beta chain with many counts. As yet, its antigen is unknown. The source of the sample is a study of spatial heterogeneity in lung cancer. Study at large: There was a strong correlation between the counts of TCR transcripts measured in tumor regions and a T cell transcriptional module score that was calculated from matched bulk RNA-seq. Raw reads contained each unique TCR and UMI combination more than ten times on average.

Whole-study findings and limits: Counts of expanded alpha and beta TCRs within tumors tracked the tumor nonsynonymous mutation count.

Every TCR cDNA molecule bore a unique molecular identifier. Each CDR3 protein is one row after TCRdb ran MiXCR on the 5' RACE reads. The sample lists about 100,000 distinct CDR3 sequences, under 4.5% occurring once. CDR1 is MGHRA, CDR2 YSYEKL, per germline. The CDR3 runs 17 residues. Trimming took off 1 base at V and 4 bases at J, with 20 bases between the two ends. Time point given: sample taken at primary tumor resection. Tumor, nontumor lung or frozen PBMC supplied whole RNA that was sequenced unsorted. Sequenced here: lung tumor tissue, sampled at surgery. This TCR was sampled from a male donor with early-stage non-small cell lung cancer. The chain joins TRBV4-1 to TRBJ2-7; the D gene is possibly TRBD2 (6 bases). The CDR3 here is CASSQGGIGTPFYEQYF. DNA for the CDR3: TGCGCCAGCAGCCAAGGAGGGATCGGGACTCCCTTTTACGAGCAGTACTTC.